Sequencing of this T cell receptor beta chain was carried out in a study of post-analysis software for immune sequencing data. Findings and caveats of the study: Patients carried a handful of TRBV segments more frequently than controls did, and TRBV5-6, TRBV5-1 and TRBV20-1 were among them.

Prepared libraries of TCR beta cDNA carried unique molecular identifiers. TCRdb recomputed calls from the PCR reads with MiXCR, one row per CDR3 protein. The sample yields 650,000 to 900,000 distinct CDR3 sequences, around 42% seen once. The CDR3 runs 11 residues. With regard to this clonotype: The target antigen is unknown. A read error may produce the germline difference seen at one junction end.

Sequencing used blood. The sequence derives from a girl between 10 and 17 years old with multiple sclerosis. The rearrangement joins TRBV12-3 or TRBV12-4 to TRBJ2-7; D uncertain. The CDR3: CACSVGREQYF. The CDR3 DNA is TGTGCCTGCAGCGTTGGACGCGAGCAGTACTTC.